This entry lists 16 T cell receptor beta chains sequenced from one sample in a study of preoperative IRX-2 immunotherapy in early breast cancer. Treatment: preoperative locoregional IRX-2 cytokine immunotherapy. Assay used: immunoSEQ multiplex PCR; TCRdb lists only in-frame clones, some missing. Of 20,000 to 30,000 clones in the sample, about 95% were seen once. Material: tumor tissue, obtained after IRX-2 immunotherapy. The source of these receptors is a human donor with breast cancer.

The chain joins TRBV4-1 to TRBJ1-1, with a weak D call TRBD1 (5 bases). Germline assignment: CDR1 MGHRA and CDR2 YSYEKL. V lost 0 bases to trimming and J lost 1 base, with 12 bases between them. The CDR3 runs 16 residues. The CDR3 sequence: CASSQDVRVGNTEAFF. The CDR3 DNA follows: TGCGCCAGCAGCCAAGACGTCAGGGTAGGGAACACTGAAGCTTTCTTT.

This clone was seen once. The rearrangement uses TRBV4-2 and TRBJ1-4; weak D call: TRBD1 (5 bases). CDR1 is LGHNA and CDR2 is YNFKEQ in the germline V gene. V was trimmed by 3 bases and J by 0 bases, leaving 11 bases between them. The CDR3 covers 16 residues. CDR3 bases: TGTGCCAGCAGCCAGAACAGGAGGGCAACTAATGAAAAACTGTTTTTT. As protein: CASSQNRRATNEKLFF.

The chain employs TRBV5-1 and TRBJ2-3; D not certain. The CDR3 totals 12 residues. Trimming left V 0 bases short and J 2 bases short, with 1 base between. Looked up from germline, CDR1 is SGHRS and CDR2 is YFSETQ. The CDR3 bases are TGCGCCAGCAGCTTGGACACAGATACGCAGTATTTT. Amino acids: CASSLDTDTQYF.

This sequence joins TRBV2 and TRBJ2-7, with 8 positions matching TRBD2. Germline assignment: CDR1 SNHLY and CDR2 FYNNEI. The CDR3 has 14 amino acids. The V and J ends lost 6 bases and 5 bases, in that order; junction bases with no gene match: 9. CDR3 nucleotide sequence: TGTGCCAGCAGCCCAAGCGGGAGCTATCACGAGCAGTACTTC. This encodes CASSPSGSYHEQYF. Together with reference TRBV2 and TRBJ2-7, the CDR3 gives the full variable domain: EPEVTQTPSHQVTQMGQEVILRCVPISNHLYFYWYRQILGQKVEFLVSFYNNEISEKSEIFDDQFSVERPDGSNFTLKIRSTKLEDSAMYFCASSPSGSYHEQYFGPGTRLTVT.

The chain uses TRBV7-9 and TRBJ1-6, with D uncertain. Germline V gives CDR1 SEHNR, CDR2 FQNEAQ (reference sequence). The CDR3 loop spans 11 amino acids. Trimming took 2 bases from V and 13 from J, leaving 6 bases between them. The chain's CDR3 is CASSLLNPLHF. The CDR3 nucleotides are TGTGCCAGCAGCTTATTAAACCCCCTCCACTTT.

The rearrangement uses TRBV11-2 and TRBJ1-2; the match to TRBD1 covers 8 bases. The CDR3 totals 17 residues. Per the germline V gene, CDR1 is SGHAT and CDR2 is FQNNGV. Trimming cost V 5 bases and J 0 bases; bases outside gene matches: 11. As DNA, the CDR3 is TGTGCCAGCAGCCACGGTCACGGACAGGGTGCTAACTATGGCTACACCTTC. It yields the protein CASSHGHGQGANYGYTF.

The V call is TRBV19, the J call TRBJ2-2; TRBD2 is a possible D gene (5 bases). The CDR3 has 15 residues. Germline V gives CDR1 LNHDA, CDR2 SQIVND (reference sequence). The V gene lost 3 bases and the J gene lost 4 bases, with 12 bases spanning the gap. Here the CDR3 reads CASSISGIGTGELFF. CDR3 sequence (DNA): TGTGCCAGTAGTATTTCCGGGATCGGCACCGGGGAGCTGTTTTTT.

This clone was seen just once. The V gene is TRBV14, the J gene TRBJ1-2; possible D gene TRBD1, 5 bases. Deletions cut 0 bases from V and 3 bases from J, with 8 bases between. This CDR3 contains 14 residues. Germline V CDR1 and CDR2: SGHDN, FVKESK. The CDR3 DNA is TGTGCCAGCAGCCAAGATCAGGGTCACTATGGCTACACCTTC. Amino acid sequence: CASSQDQGHYGYTF.

The CDR3 region has the DNA TGTGCCAGCTCACCACCGGGGTTGAGGTCCTACGAGCAGTACTTC. Translation: CASSPPGLRSYEQYF. The rearrangement joins TRBV18 to TRBJ2-5; D is unresolved. Matching the DNA end better, TRBJ2-7 makes the J call doubtful. This CDR3 is built from 15 residues. CDR1 and CDR2 from the germline V gene are KGHSH and LQKENI.

V gene TRBV5-1 combines with J gene TRBJ2-1; D is perhaps TRBD2 (5 bases). CDR3 length: 16 residues. The germline gives CDR1 SGHRS, CDR2 YFSETQ. Trimming removed 7 bases from V and 8 bases from J, with 25 bases in between. CDR3: CASFSAPWLAPDEQFF. The CDR3 DNA reads TGCGCCAGCTTTTCCGCCCCCTGGCTAGCACCGGATGAGCAGTTCTTC.

The count of this clone is one. The rearrangement links TRBV21-1 to TRBJ2-2; the tabulated D call, TRBD1, remains unverified against the DNA. TRBV21-1 is a pseudogene locus. The CDR3 has 18 residues. The DNA of the CDR3 is TGTGCCAGCAGCAAAGAGGGGACAGGGGGCGAGGGCACCGGGGAGCTGTTTTTT. Protein sequence: CASSKEGTGGEGTGELFF.

The J gene is TRBJ1-3, the V gene TRBV5-4; no clear D gene. Trimming removed 4 bases at V and 1 base at J, with 9 bases between. Germline assignment: CDR1 SGHNT and CDR2 YYREEE (reference sequence). The CDR3 consists of 14 residues. The CDR3 coding sequence is TGTGCCAGCAGCAGTGAGGGTTCTGGAAACACCATATATTTT. Amino acid sequence: CASSSEGSGNTIYF. Complete variable domain (other parts from reference TRBV5-4 and TRBJ1-3): ETGVTQSPTHLIKTRGQQVTLRCSSQSGHNTVSWYQQALGQGPQFIFQYYREEENGRGNFPPRFSGLQFPNYSSELNVNALELDDSALYLCASSSEGSGNTIYFGEGSWLTVV.

This clone was found once. The rearrangement uses TRBV19 and TRBJ1-1; unclear D gene. The V gene lost 3 bases and the J gene lost 5 bases, with 13 bases spanning the gap. Germline V gene data show CDR1 as LNHDA and CDR2 as SQIVND (reference sequence). This CDR3 spans 14 amino acids. CDR3: CASSIRRIRTEAFF. CDR3 sequence (DNA): TGTGCCAGTAGTATCCGGCGCATTCGGACTGAAGCTTTCTTT.

The V and J genes are TRBV19 and TRBJ2-3; the D gene is possibly TRBD1 (5 bases). CDR3 length: 14 residues. In germline, CDR1 is LNHDA, CDR2 SQIVND (reference sequence). V was cut by 5 bases and J by 2 bases, with 11 bases left in between. For the CDR3, the DNA is TGTGCCAGTAGTTCAGACAGACTCACAGATACGCAGTATTTT. Amino acid sequence: CASSSDRLTDTQYF.

The J gene is TRBJ2-2, the V gene TRBV7-3, with unresolved D. V lost 3 bases to trimming and J lost 0 bases, with 8 bases between them. The CDR3 length is 15 residues. Germline V gene sequence: CDR1 SGHTA, CDR2 FQGTGA. The CDR3 spells CASSLAGPNTGELFF. The DNA of the CDR3 is TGTGCCAGCAGCTTGGCAGGCCCGAACACCGGGGAGCTGTTTTTT.

This clone was recorded a few times. The V and J genes are TRBV4-2 and TRBJ2-6; no reliable D call. Germline CDR1 reads LGHNA; CDR2 reads YNFKEQ. V lost 0 bases, J lost 4 bases, and 10 bases lay in between. The CDR3 spans 16 residues. CDR3 loop: CASSQDKQTGANVLTF. DNA of the CDR3: TGTGCCAGCAGCCAAGATAAGCAGACCGGGGCCAACGTCCTGACTTTC.